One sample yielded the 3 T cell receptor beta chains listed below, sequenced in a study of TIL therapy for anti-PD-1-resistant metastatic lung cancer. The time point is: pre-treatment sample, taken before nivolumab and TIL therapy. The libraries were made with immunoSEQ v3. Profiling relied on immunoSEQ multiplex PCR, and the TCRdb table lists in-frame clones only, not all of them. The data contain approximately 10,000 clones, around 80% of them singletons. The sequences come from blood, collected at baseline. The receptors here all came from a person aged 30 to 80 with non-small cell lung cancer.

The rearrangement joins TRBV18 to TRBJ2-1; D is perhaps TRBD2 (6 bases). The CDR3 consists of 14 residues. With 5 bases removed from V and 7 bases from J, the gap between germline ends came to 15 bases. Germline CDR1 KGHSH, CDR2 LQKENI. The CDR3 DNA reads TGTGCCAGCTCATCTGGAGCTAGCGTTAATGAGCAGTTCTTC. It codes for CASSSGASVNEQFF.

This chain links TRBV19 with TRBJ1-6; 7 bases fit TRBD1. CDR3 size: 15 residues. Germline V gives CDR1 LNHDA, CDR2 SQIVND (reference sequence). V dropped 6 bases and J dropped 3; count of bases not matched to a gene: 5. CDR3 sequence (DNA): TGTGCCAGTAGAAGCCGGGACAGCTATAATTCACCCCTCCACTTT. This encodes CASRSRDSYNSPLHF.

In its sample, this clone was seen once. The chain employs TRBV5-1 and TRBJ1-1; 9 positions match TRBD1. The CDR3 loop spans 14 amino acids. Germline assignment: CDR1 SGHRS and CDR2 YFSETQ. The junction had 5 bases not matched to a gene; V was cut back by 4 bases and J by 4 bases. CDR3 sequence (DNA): TGCGCCAGCAGCAACGGACAGGGGTTCACTGAAGCTTTCTTT. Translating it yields CASSNGQGFTEAFF.